This TCR beta chain originates from a study of cytomegalovirus exposure and HLA in healthy donors (dated by TCRdb to 2016 to 2017). Regarding the study in general: According to an earlier analysis of a few hundred of the donors, about 180 million T cells yielded roughly 100 million unique TCR beta sequences and less than 300 Gb of sequence data. Approximately 300 gigabases of sequencing data and around 90 million unique TCR sequences made up an early release that covered fewer than 650 HLA-typed donors. Among the approximately 400 genotyped donors, around 79% belonged to the genetic ancestry cluster associated with self-reported Caucasian donors. The study aimed to test whether signatures of past pathogen exposure could be identified by cataloging public T cell receptors. The T cell repertoires of under 750 subjects were profiled by immunosequencing and related to cytomegalovirus serostatus. In addition to the first cohort of approximately 650 subjects, a separate validation cohort of approximately 110 different subjects was used. To predict cytomegalovirus infection status, the study brought together high-throughput TCR immunosequencing, statistical association of individual TCRs with disease status, and machine learning. A later analysis re-examined previously published TCR beta repertoires from just over 650 donors and added high-resolution HLA genotyping to investigate patterns of TCR occurrence. Rather than using new phenotypic data, the later analysis identified candidate immune exposures from TCR beta sequences and from how often those sequences occurred across donors. An earlier analysis of approximately 500 of the donors applied high-throughput TCR beta sequencing to assess whether each TCR beta V gene segment acted as functional or pseudogenic. Donor age, sex, ethnicity and CMV serostatus were compiled together with the repertoire data. A later genetic analysis took genome-wide SNP genotypes for 398 of the 666 donors and used that subset as a discovery cohort. All discovery cohort repertoires had been generated on a single sequencing platform. HLA typing covered class I and class II loci at four-digit resolution. The number of donors typed differed by locus, with 629-630 for A, B, C, DRB1 and DQB1, more than 500 for DQA1, 600 to 610 for DPA1, and some 440 for DPB1. Because of strong linkage in the cohort, roughly five DR-DQ haplotypes were treated as single units for association and clustering. Among over 350 genotyped donors of the cohort, an average of approximately 250,000 unique TCR beta nucleotide sequences were sequenced per donor, around 18% of them non-productive.

In total, roughly 710 healthy bone marrow donors made up the cohort. At the time of sampling, every cohort member was nominally healthy, though immune exposures that went unrecorded were likely present. The donor tested CMV seronegative, placing the donor among the 300 to 450 seronegative members of the cohort. A peripheral blood sample was collected from each donor, and TCR beta sequencing was performed on peripheral blood mononuclear cells. Genomic DNA was extracted from the blood cell samples with the Qiagen DNeasy Blood Extraction Kit. Library creation used the immunoSEQ multiplex PCR assay. A mixture of 60 forward primers for TCR Vbeta segments and 13 reverse primers for TCR Jbeta segments was used in the multiplex PCR. The CDR3 region of rearranged TCR beta genes was amplified from genomic DNA by a multiplex PCR assay. The Illumina HiSeq System was used to sequence the amplified TCR beta libraries as 87-base-pair reads. On the authors' methods: A later analysis counted 65 million to 90 million unique TCR beta chains across the 550 to 800 repertoires, and about 10 million of these chains were shared by at least two donors. To remove PCR and sequencing errors, raw reads were error-corrected and collapsed into unique sequences using a nearest-neighbor algorithm that merged closely related sequences. V, D and J gene segments were assigned by aligning CDR3 sequences to IMGT reference sequences. Each retained sequence needed at least a six-nucleotide match to both a V gene segment and a J gene segment. A rearrangement counted as productive if the CDR3 had no stop codons and remained in frame with V and J, and every other rearrangement counted as non-productive. Following IMGT convention, CDR3 was defined as the stretch from the second conserved V-encoded cysteine up to the conserved J-encoded phenylalanine. Sequences without an unambiguous match to a single V gene segment were excluded from the earlier analysis of about 600 of the donors. In an earlier analysis of approximately 500 of the donors, a V segment was called functional when productive rearrangements were above 56.7%, and segregating when the standard deviation between donors exceeded 5%. A statistical classification framework was built to diagnose cytomegalovirus status from the catalog of TCR beta chain sequences. V and J gene assignment, in a later analysis, came from comparing TCR nucleotide sequences with IMGT/GENE-DB human TR gene sequences. A later analysis assigned CDR3 sequences and most-parsimonious VDJ recombination scenarios with the TCRdist pipeline. In a later analysis, each TCR beta chain was defined by its CDR3 amino acid sequence together with its V-gene family, and reads without a unique V-gene family were excluded. A later analysis removed roughly 590 highly shared, low-generation-probability nucleotide sequences to deal with suspected cross-contamination and a sequencing artifact. A later analysis calculated a clonal expansion index for each public chain from normalized within-repertoire ranks of inferred template counts. Generation probabilities in a later analysis came from a VDJ recombination model fitted to out-of-frame rearrangements, and those results were checked against IGoR. Hypergeometric tests were used in a later analysis to score TCR-TCR, TCR-HLA and TCR-CMV co-occurrence, with a repertoire-size bias correction applied to the TCR pairs. In a later analysis, false discovery rates were estimated by permuting HLA or CMV assignments 20 times. A later analysis grouped co-occurring TCRs with DBSCAN, adding TCRdist sequence similarity when clustering within HLA-allele-positive subsets. For co-occurrence clustering, repertoires with fewer than 30,000 or more than 120,000 public chains were excluded, along with a handful of repertoires with anomalous nucleotide sharing. The table comes from immuneACCESS by way of TCRdb, which keeps in-frame sequences with V and J called. Part of the clones is missing from these tables; in studies checked, under half for an unresolved V gene and the rest for unknown reasons. V, J and clone size derive from that table, while D and trimming were established from the DNA sequence. Across this sample there are under 200,000 clones, with about four fifths seen only once. Of the sample, 0.5% falls within the top ten clones.

Notes on this clone: Its specific antigen is unknown. No qualities accompany the bases; no much larger clone lies one base away. Other DNA sequences in the same sample also yield this CDR3.

Study-wide conclusions, independent of this receptor: In the study, 150 to 200 TCR beta chains were listed as associated with cytomegalovirus. A later analysis associated 15,000 or so TCR beta sequences with specific HLA alleles at a false discovery rate of 0.05. The classifier was reported to diagnose cytomegalovirus status with high specificity and sensitivity in both the original and validation cohorts. A later genetic analysis associated a missense DCLRE1C variant with V-gene and J-gene trimming of TCR beta chains, and an independent cohort replicated the association. Immune exposure information for the cohort was limited to CMV serostatus. The sequencing pipeline was judged likely to have produced a cluster of highly shared sequence variants as a technical artifact. Because HLA typing was missing for some donors at each locus, association tests included only the typed subset. A further reported finding was that TCR beta sequences accurately predicted the HLA-A and HLA-B alleles for most subjects in the first cohort. According to the authors, the approach could potentially be generalized to other disease states and immunological phenotypes. While some public TCRs were present in many individuals, most TCR sequences turned up only very rarely across donors. A few of the identified cytomegalovirus-associated TCR beta chains were confirmed in vitro to be specific for cytomegalovirus antigens. Linkage disequilibrium might explain the correlated functional status among segregating V segments, but an unknown experimental factor could not be excluded. Roughly uniform sequencing depth across donors was assumed in presence/absence analyses, although this assumption may not hold. Because counts were too low, seventeen rarely observed V segments, including chromosome 9 orphons, were left out of the earlier analysis of approximately 500 of the donors. This cohort had only TCR beta chains sequenced, and the lack of alpha or paired-chain data limited which features could be detected. An earlier analysis of some 560 of the donors showed that most TCR beta V segments appeared in productive rearrangements either about 90% or about 30% of the time, which broadly matched IMGT annotations. A later analysis found that most CMV-associated TCR beta chains appeared HLA-restricted, with HLA associations seemingly driven largely by CMV exposure. According to a later analysis, parvovirus B19, influenza, CMV and Epstein-Barr virus appeared linked to several top co-occurrence clusters. In a later analysis, TCR association rates were found to vary across HLA loci, with the most associated TCRs seen for DRB1 alleles and the fewest for HLA-C alleles. According to a later genetic analysis, donors in an Asian-associated ancestry cluster had fewer N-insertions in productive TCRs than the approximately 650-donor mean. Assigning TCR associations to individual alleles was difficult when HLA alleles, especially DR and DQ, strongly co-occurred. A later analysis found that HLA-associated TCR beta chains were more clonally expanded and had lower generation probabilities than equally common non-associated chains.

Material: PBMCs. The clonotype was recovered from a woman aged 45-59 years in good health and CMV-seronegative.

In nucleotide form, the sequence is TGTGCCAGCAGCGTAGCACCGGGCACCGGGGAGCTGTTTTTT. Translated, this is CASSVAPGTGELFF. The chain uses TRBV9 and TRBJ2-2; too little of a D gene remains to name it. The CDR3 covers 14 residues, taking in both the cysteine and the phenylalanine. Just the 42-base CDR3 DNA is kept, in frame starting at base 1. Cut back by 0 bases and 4 bases, the V and J ends lie 7 bases apart. CDR1 and CDR2 (SGDLS, YYNGEE) derive from the germline V gene.